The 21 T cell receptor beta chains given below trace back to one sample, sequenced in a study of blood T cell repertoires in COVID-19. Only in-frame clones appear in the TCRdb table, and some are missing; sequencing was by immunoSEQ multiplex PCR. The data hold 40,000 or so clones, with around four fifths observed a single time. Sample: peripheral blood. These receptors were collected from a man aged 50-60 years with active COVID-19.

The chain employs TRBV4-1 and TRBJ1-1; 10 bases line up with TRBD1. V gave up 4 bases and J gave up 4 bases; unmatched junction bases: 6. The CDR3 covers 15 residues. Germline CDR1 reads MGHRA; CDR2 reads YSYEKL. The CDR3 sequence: CASSPGQGGGTEAFF. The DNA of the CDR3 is TGCGCCAGCAGCCCCGGACAGGGGGGCGGCACTGAAGCTTTCTTT.

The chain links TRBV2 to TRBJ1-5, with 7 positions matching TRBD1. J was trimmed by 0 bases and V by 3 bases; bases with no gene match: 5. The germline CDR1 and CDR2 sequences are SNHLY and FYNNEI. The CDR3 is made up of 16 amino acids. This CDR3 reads CASSEGQTISNQPQHF. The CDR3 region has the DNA TGTGCCAGCAGTGAGGGACAGACGATTAGCAATCAGCCCCAGCATTTT.

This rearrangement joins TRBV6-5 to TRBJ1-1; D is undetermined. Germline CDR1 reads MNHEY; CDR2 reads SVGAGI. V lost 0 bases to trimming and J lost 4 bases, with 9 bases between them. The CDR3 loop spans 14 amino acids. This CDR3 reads CASSYSSGGTEAFF. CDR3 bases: TGTGCCAGCAGTTACTCGTCAGGTGGCACTGAAGCTTTCTTT.

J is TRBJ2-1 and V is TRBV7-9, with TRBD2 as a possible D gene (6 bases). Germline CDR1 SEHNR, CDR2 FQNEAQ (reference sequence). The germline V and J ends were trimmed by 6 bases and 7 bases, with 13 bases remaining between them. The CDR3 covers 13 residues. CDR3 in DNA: TGTGCCAGCAGTTTCGGAGGGGAGAATGAGCAGTTCTTC. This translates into CASSFGGENEQFF. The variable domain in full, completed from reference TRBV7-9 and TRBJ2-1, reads DTGVSQNPRHKITKRGQNVTFRCDPISEHNRLYWYRQTLGQGPEFLTYFQNEAQLEKSRLLSDRFSAERPKGSFSTLEIQRTEQGDSAMYLCASSFGGENEQFFGPGTRLTVL.

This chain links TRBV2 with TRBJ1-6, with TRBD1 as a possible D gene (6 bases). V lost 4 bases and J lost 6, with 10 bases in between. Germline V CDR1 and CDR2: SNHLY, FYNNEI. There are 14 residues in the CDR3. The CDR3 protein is CASSVARGNSPLHF. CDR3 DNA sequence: TGTGCCAGCAGTGTAGCCAGGGGTAATTCACCCCTCCACTTT.

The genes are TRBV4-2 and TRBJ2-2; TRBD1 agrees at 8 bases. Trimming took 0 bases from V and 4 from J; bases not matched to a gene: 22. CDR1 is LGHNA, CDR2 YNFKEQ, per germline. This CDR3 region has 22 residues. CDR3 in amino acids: CASSQDASFRGRGPLGTGELFF. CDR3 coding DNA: TGTGCCAGCAGCCAAGATGCTTCCTTTCGGGGCAGGGGGCCCCTCGGCACCGGGGAGCTGTTTTTT.

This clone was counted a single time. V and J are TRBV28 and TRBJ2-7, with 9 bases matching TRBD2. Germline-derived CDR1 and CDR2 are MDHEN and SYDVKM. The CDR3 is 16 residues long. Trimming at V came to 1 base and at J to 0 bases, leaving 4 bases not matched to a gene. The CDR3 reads CASSLSTSGFSYEQYF. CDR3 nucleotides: TGTGCCAGCAGTTTATCTACTAGCGGGTTCTCCTACGAGCAGTACTTC.

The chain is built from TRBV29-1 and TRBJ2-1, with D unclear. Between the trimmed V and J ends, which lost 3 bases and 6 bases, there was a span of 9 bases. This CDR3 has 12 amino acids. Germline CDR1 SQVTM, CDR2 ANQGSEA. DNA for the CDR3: TGCAGCGTTGAGAAGCTATCCAATGAGCAGTTCTTC. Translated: CSVEKLSNEQFF.

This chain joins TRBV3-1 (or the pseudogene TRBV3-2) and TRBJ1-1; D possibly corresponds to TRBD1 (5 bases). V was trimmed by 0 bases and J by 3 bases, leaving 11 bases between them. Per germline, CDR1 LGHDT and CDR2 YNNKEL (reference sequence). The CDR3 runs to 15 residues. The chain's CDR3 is CASSQDKGRDTEAFF. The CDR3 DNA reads TGTGCCAGCAGCCAAGACAAGGGCAGGGACACTGAAGCTTTCTTT.

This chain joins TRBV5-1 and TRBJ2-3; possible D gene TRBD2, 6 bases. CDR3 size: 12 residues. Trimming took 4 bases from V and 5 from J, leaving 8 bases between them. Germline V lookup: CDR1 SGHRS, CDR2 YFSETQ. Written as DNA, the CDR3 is TGCGCCAGCAGCCCGGGGGTAGATACGCAGTATTTT. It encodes CASSPGVDTQYF.

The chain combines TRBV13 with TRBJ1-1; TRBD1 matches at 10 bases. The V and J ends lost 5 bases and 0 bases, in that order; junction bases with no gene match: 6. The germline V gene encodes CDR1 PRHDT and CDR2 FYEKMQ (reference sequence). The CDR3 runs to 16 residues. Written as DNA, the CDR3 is TGTGCCAGCAGCCCCGTGGGACAGGGGATGAACACTGAAGCTTTCTTT. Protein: CASSPVGQGMNTEAFF. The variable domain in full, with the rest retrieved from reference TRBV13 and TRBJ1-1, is AAGVIQSPRHLIKEKRETATLKCYPIPRHDTVYWYQQGPGQDPQFLISFYEKMQSDKGSIPDRFSAQQFSDYHSELNMSSLELGDSALYFCASSPVGQGMNTEAFFGQGTRLTVV.

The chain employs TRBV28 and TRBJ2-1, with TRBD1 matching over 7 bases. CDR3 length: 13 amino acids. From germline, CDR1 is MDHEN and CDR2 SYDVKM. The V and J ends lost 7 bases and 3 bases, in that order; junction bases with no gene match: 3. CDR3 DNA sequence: TGTGCCAGCACCCGGGACAGCTACAATGAGCAGTTCTTC. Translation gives CASTRDSYNEQFF.

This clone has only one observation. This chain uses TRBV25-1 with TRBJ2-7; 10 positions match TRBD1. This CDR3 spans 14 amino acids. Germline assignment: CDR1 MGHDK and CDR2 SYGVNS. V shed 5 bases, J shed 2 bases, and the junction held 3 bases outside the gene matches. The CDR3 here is CASSTGTGAYEQYF. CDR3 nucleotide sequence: TGTGCCAGCAGTACCGGGACAGGGGCCTACGAGCAGTACTTC.

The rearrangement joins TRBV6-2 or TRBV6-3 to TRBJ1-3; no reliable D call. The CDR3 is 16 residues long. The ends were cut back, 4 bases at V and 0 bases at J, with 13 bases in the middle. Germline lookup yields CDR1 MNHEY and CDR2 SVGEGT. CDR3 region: CASSLPSGSSGNTIYF. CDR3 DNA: TGTGCCAGCAGTTTACCCTCCGGGAGCTCTGGAAACACCATATATTTT.

The CDR3 DNA is TGTGCTAGTGCCTCGAGCGGGGGGGCAAACGAGCAGTACTTC. Its translation: CASASSGGANEQYF. This chain uses TRBV12-5 with TRBJ2-7, with 10 bases matching TRBD2. Germline CDR1 is LGHNT and CDR2 is FRNRAP. V dropped 7 bases and J dropped 5; count of bases not matched to a gene: 8. This CDR3 spans 14 amino acids.

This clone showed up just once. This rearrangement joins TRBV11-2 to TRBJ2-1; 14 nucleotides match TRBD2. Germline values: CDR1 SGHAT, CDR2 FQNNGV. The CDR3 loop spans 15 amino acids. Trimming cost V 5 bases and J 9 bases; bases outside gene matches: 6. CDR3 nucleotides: TGTGCCAGCAGCACGGGACTAGCGGGAGTAGGTGAGCAGTTCTTC. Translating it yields CASSTGLAGVGEQFF.

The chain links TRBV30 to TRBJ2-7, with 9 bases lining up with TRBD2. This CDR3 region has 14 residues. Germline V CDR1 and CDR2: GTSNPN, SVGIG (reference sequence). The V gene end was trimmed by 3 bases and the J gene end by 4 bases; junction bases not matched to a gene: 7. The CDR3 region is CAWSSSSGTYEQYF. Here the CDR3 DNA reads TGTGCCTGGAGCTCATCTAGCGGGACATACGAGCAGTACTTC.

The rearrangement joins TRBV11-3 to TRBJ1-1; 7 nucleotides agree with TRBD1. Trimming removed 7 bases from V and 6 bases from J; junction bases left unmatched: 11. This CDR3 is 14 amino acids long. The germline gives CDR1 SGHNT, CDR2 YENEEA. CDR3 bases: TGTGCCAGCACCAGTACAGGGGAGTGGGCTGAAGCTTTCTTT. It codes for CASTSTGEWAEAFF.

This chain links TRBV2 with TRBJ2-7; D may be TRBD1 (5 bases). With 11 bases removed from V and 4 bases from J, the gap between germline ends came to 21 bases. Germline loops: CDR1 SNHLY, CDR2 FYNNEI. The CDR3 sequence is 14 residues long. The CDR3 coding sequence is TGTGCCGGGGCCCGCGGTCAGATCTTATACGAGCAGTACTTC. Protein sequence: CAGARGQILYEQYF.

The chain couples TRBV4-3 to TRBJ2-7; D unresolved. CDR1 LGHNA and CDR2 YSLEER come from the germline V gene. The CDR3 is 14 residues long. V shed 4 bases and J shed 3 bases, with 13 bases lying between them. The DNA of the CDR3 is TGCGCCAGCAGCCGTGGTAGATGGTTCTACGAGCAGTACTTC. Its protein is CASSRGRWFYEQYF.

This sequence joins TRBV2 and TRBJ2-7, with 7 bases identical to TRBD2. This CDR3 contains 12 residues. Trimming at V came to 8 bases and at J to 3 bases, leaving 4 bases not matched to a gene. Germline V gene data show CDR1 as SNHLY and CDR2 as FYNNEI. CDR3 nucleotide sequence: TGTGCCAGCCGAGGGGAGGGCTACGAGCAGTACTTC. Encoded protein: CASRGEGYEQYF.